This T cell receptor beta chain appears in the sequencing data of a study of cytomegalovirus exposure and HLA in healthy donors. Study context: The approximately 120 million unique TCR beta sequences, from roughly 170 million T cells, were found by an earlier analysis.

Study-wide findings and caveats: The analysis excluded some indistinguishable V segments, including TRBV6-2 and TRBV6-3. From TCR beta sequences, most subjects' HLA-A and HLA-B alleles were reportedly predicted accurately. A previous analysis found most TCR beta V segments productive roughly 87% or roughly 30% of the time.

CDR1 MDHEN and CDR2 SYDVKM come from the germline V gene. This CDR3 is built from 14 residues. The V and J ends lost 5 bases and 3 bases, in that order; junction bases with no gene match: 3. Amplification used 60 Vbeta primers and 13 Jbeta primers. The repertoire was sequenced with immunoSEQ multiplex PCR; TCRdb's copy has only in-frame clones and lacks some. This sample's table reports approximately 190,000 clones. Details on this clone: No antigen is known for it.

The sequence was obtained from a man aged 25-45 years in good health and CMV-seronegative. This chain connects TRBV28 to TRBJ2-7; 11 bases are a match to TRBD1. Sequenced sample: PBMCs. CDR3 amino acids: CASSAGQGGYEQYF. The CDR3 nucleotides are TGTGCCAGCAGTGCGGGACAGGGGGGCTACGAGCAGTACTTC.